Only one count was recorded for the clone carrying this T cell receptor beta chain. This entry comes from a study of T cell repertoires in cytomegalovirus infection. Per the germline V gene, CDR1 is SGDLS and CDR2 is YYNGEE. V was clipped by 4 bases and J by 0 bases; unmatched bases: 19. The CDR3 runs to 19 residues. Using its own MiXCR run on the reads, TCRdb lists one record per CDR3 protein. This sample has about 150,000 distinct CDR3 sequences, with 17% found just once. This chain uses TRBV9 with TRBJ2-7; 7 bases are a match to TRBD1. The receptor comes from a human donor in good health (CMV status not recorded). Some clones in this sample may be carry-over from other donors' samples. The sample comprised CD8+ T cells from PBMCs. CDR3 residues: CASSHQSDRDHQSSYEQYF. The CDR3, as DNA: TGTGCCAGCAGCCATCAATCAGACAGGGATCACCAGAGCTCCTACGAGCAGTACTTC. The full variable domain, completed using reference TRBV9 and TRBJ2-7, is DSGVTQTPKHLITATGQRVTLRCSPRSGDLSVYWYQQSLDQGLQFLIQYYNGEERAKGNILERFSAQQFPDLHSELNLSSLELGDSALYFCASSHQSDRDHQSSYEQYFGPGTRLTVT.